This entry lists 5 T cell receptor beta chains sequenced from one sample in a study of T cells after posttransplantation cyclophosphamide. Profiled with immunoSEQ multiplex PCR; TCRdb holds only in-frame clones, not every one. The top ten hold around a quarter of the sample, which has 9,000 to 10,000 clones, approximately 90% seen once. Controls had myeloablative marrow grafts with methotrexate and calcineurin inhibitor, sampled at 1 year. The source material was PBMCs, sampled after an allogeneic stem cell transplant with a calcineurin inhibitor and methotrexate. These receptors originate from a male patient aged 25-45 years who received an allogeneic stem cell transplant from an unrelated donor, was CMV-positive, and had no GVHD. Some T cells may trace back to the graft donor.

This clone was seen a single time. The V gene is TRBV27, the J gene TRBJ2-5, with 11 bases that match TRBD2. The better agreement between TRBJ2-7 and the DNA end casts doubt on the J call. The CDR3 has 15 residues. Germline values: CDR1 MNHEY, CDR2 SMNVEV (reference sequence). CDR3 coding DNA: TGTGCCAGCAGGACACTAGCGGGAGTTAATTACGAGCAGTACTTC. Residues: CASRTLAGVNYEQYF.

The rearrangement links TRBV4-3 to TRBJ1-2; no clear D. With 0 bases removed from V and 2 bases from J, the gap between germline ends came to 4 bases. Germline CDR1 and CDR2: LGHNA and YSLEER. CDR3 length: 13 residues. CDR3 sequence: CASSQDTNYGYTF. The DNA for the CDR3 is TGCGCCAGCAGCCAAGATACAAACTATGGCTACACCTTC.

This sequence joins TRBV7-8 and TRBJ2-7, with TRBD2 matching 14 bases. The J segment lost 7 bases and the V segment lost 1 base, leaving 6 bases of the junction unmatched. CDR1 is SGHVS, CDR2 FQNEAQ, per germline. CDR3 length: 16 amino acids. CDR3 coding DNA: TGTGCCAGCAGCTTAGGGGGGACTAGCGGGAGAGTAGAGCAGTACGTC. Its protein is CASSLGGTSGRVEQYV.

The chain employs TRBV28 and TRBJ2-7; 9 positions match TRBD2. The germline gives CDR1 MDHEN, CDR2 SYDVKM. Germline trimming cut 11 bases from V and 1 base from J; bases unmatched to any gene: 6. This CDR3 spans 13 amino acids. CDR3 sequence: CAGSSGRSYEQYF. Here the CDR3 DNA reads TGTGCCGGTAGTAGCGGGAGATCCTACGAGCAGTACTTC. Filled out from reference TRBV28 and TRBJ2-7, the complete variable domain reads DVKVTQSSRYLVKRTGEKVFLECVQDMDHENMFWYRQDPGLGLRLIYFSYDVKMKEKGDIPEGYSVSREKKERFSLILESASTNQTSMYLCAGSSGRSYEQYFGPGTRLTVT.

V usage is TRBV28 and J usage is TRBJ2-1; the match to TRBD1 covers 9 bases. There are 15 residues in the CDR3. Looked up from germline, CDR1 is MDHEN and CDR2 is SYDVKM. The junction had 7 bases not matched to a gene; V was cut back by 6 bases and J by 4 bases. The CDR3 region has the DNA TGTGCCAGCAGCTACGGGACAGGGATGTACAATGAGCAGTTCTTC. Amino acids: CASSYGTGMYNEQFF.